There are many counts of the clone carrying this T cell receptor beta chain. Its antigen is still unknown. This entry is derived from a study of early T cells in non-severe SARS-CoV-2 infection. Across the study: Chains from this unsorted whole-blood bulk RNA could not be paired.

Study-level findings and limits: Anti-spike CD8 specificities were favored by VDJdb matching, whose results missed private and CD4 specificities.

Trimming cost V 3 bases and J 0 bases; bases outside gene matches: 10. The germline V gene encodes CDR1 ENHRY and CDR2 SYGVKD. The CDR3 has 18 amino acids. The TCR library protocol attached unique molecular identifiers to the individual cDNA molecules. TCRdb analysed the 5' RACE reads with MiXCR anew, one entry per CDR3 protein. The table shows some 70,000 distinct CDR3 sequences, with 4.9% occurring only once. The rearrangement uses TRBV10-3 and TRBJ2-3, with 9 bases identical to TRBD2. Sequencing was done on a sample of whole blood. The TCR was taken from an adult who was a healthcare worker with PCR-confirmed SARS-CoV-2 infection or an uninfected control (not recorded which). CDR3 sequence: CAISEGLAGTSSTDTQYF. CDR3 DNA sequence: TGTGCCATCAGTGAAGGCCTAGCGGGGACTTCTAGCACAGATACGCAGTATTTT.